This T cell receptor (beta chain) stems from a study of blood T cell repertoires in COVID-19. Libraries were prepared by immunoSEQ multiplex PCR; TCRdb keeps only in-frame clonotypes and omits some of them. The repertoire includes some 300,000 clones, more than 75% of them detected once, and roughly 1% sits in the top ten. Germline V gives CDR1 SGDLS, CDR2 YYNGEE. Trimming stripped 3 bases from V and 0 bases from J, with 13 bases between. The CDR3 is 16 residues long. Sequencing was performed on PBMCs or T cells enriched from blood (not recorded which). The chain uses TRBV9 and TRBJ1-3; D is perhaps TRBD1 (5 bases). This TCR came from a woman aged 25 to 39 who had recovered from COVID-19. The CDR3 region has the DNA TGTGCCAGCAGCGAAGGACGGACAAGCTCTGGAAACACCATATATTTT. As protein: CASSEGRTSSGNTIYF.